A selection of T cell receptor beta chains follows, all from one sample in a study of beta chain features in type 1 diabetes. TCRdb's copy holds only in-frame clones and misses some; the assay was immunoSEQ multiplex PCR. The sample has about 740,000 clones, roughly 13% seen once. The source material was naive CD4+ T cells from blood. All receptors come from a man between 18 and 29 years old with type 1 diabetes. CDR3s include the opening cysteine and the closing phenylalanine or tryptophan. The D gene is left open where the match is weak. Not all rows give a size; the values are once, few, many and, for expanded clones, a class.

once	TRBV14	TRBJ1-2	.	14	CASSQATGDYGYTF	TGTGCCAGCAGCCAAGCCACCGGGGACTATGGCTACACCTTC
.	TRBV19	TRBJ2-7	.	13	CASSIQVRGEQYF	TGTGCCAGTAGTATACAAGTACGCGGCGAGCAGTACTTC
.	TRBV29-1	TRBJ1-1	.	13	CSGFGYANTEAFF	TGCAGCGGCTTTGGGTACGCTAACACTGAAGCTTTCTTT
few	TRBV2	TRBJ2-3	TRBD2	14	CASKRLAGQDTQYF	TGTGCCAGCAAACGACTAGCGGGGCAAGATACGCAGTATTTT
.	TRBV4-2	TRBJ2-5	TRBD2	15	CASSQGPQGGETQYF	TGTGCCAGCAGCCAAGGTCCGCAGGGAGGGGAGACCCAGTACTTC
.	TRBV19	TRBJ1-2	TRBD1	14	CASATGWSPYGYTF	TGTGCCAGTGCGACAGGGTGGAGCCCCTATGGCTACACCTTC
.	TRBV4-2	TRBJ1-2	TRBD1	13	CASSSGQDYGYTF	TGTGCCAGCAGCTCGGGACAGGACTATGGCTACACCTTC
few	TRBV4-1	TRBJ2-4	TRBD2	16	CASSDGGEVAKNIQYF	TGCGCCAGCAGTGATGGGGGGGAGGTTGCCAAAAACATTCAGTACTTC
few	TRBV4-1	TRBJ2-2	.	16	CASSQDNQVRTGELFF	TGCGCCAGCAGCCAAGATAACCAGGTTCGCACCGGGGAGCTGTTTTTT
.	TRBV18	TRBJ2-3	TRBD1	16	CASSPPGQGTTDTQYF	TGTGCCAGCTCACCACCGGGACAGGGGACCACAGATACGCAGTATTTT
few	TRBV6-5	TRBJ1-1	TRBD1	13	CASSSDRVAEAFF	TGTGCCAGCAGTTCGGACAGGGTAGCTGAAGCTTTCTTT
few	TRBV30	TRBJ2-1	.	14	CAWNRHTSFDEQFF	TGTGCCTGGAACCGCCATACTAGCTTCGATGAGCAGTTCTTC
.	TRBV6-1	TRBJ2-3	.	14	CASRKGGGTDTQYF	TGTGCCAGCAGAAAGGGAGGAGGCACAGATACGCAGTATTTT
few	TRBV29-1	TRBJ2-3	TRBD1	17	CSVQGRDRGRLGDTQYF	TGCAGCGTGCAGGGGAGGGACAGGGGACGCCTGGGGGATACGCAGTATTTT
.	TRBV5-1	TRBJ2-3	TRBD2	16	CASSYGLAGHTDTQYF	TGCGCCAGCAGCTACGGACTAGCGGGCCACACAGATACGCAGTATTTT
.	TRBV14	TRBJ1-2	.	14	CASSPMGGSYGYTF	TGTGCCAGCAGCCCCATGGGGGGCTCCTATGGCTACACCTTC
few	TRBV25-1	TRBJ1-2	.	16	CASSESLAGARYGYTF	TGTGCCAGCAGTGAATCCTTAGCGGGGGCCCGCTATGGCTACACCTTC
few	TRBV11-2	TRBJ1-1	.	13	CASSLSDDTEAFF	TGTGCCAGCAGCTTATCGGACGACACTGAAGCTTTCTTT
few	TRBV9	TRBJ2-4	.	16	CASSASTTGSWNIQYF	TGTGCCAGCAGCGCTTCCACTACAGGGTCGTGGAACATTCAGTACTTC
.	TRBV10-3	TRBJ2-7	.	11	CAISGGDSAYF	TGTGCCATCAGTGGAGGCGACAGTGCTTACTTC
.	TRBV28	TRBJ1-6	.	12	CASRDNNSPLHF	TGTGCCAGCCGGGACAATAATTCACCCCTCCACTTT
few	TRBV29-1	TRBJ2-2	.	14	CSVPGTPNTGELFF	TGCAGCGTACCAGGGACCCCGAACACCGGGGAGCTGTTTTTT
few	TRBV5-4	TRBJ2-5	TRBD2	16	CATKSGLAGPKETQYF	TGTGCCACAAAATCGGGACTAGCGGGGCCCAAAGAGACCCAGTACTTC
.	TRBV6-5	TRBJ2-3	.	12	CASTPGPGTQYF	TGTGCCAGCACCCCGGGCCCGGGTACGCAGTATTTT
.	TRBV18	TRBJ1-4	.	14	CASSQQPTNEKLFF	TGTGCCAGCTCACAACAGCCGACTAATGAAAAACTGTTTTTT
.	TRBV30	TRBJ2-4	.	12	CAWSPGGNIQYF	TGTGCCTGGAGTCCAGGAGGGAACATTCAGTACTTC
.	TRBV10-3	TRBJ2-3	TRBD1	16	CAITPSQQGHTDTQYF	TGTGCCATCACTCCTAGCCAACAGGGGCACACAGATACGCAGTATTTT
few	TRBV28	TRBJ2-3	.	14	CASSLWGGTDTQYF	TGTGCCAGCAGCCTGTGGGGGGGCACAGATACGCAGTATTTT
.	TRBV19	TRBJ2-5	TRBD2	16	CASSRSSGGSFETQYF	TGTGCCAGTAGCCGATCTAGCGGGGGATCCTTCGAGACCCAGTACTTC
.	TRBV30	TRBJ1-2	TRBD1	14	CAWSASGTAYGYTF	TGTGCCTGGAGTGCCTCCGGGACAGCATATGGCTACACCTTC
few	TRBV30	TRBJ1-6	.	13	CAWTGELSSPLHF	TGTGCCTGGACAGGGGAGTTGAGTTCACCCCTCCACTTT
few	TRBV29-1	TRBJ1-1	.	12	CSVRGTEAEAFF	TGCAGCGTTAGGGGGACCGAAGCTGAAGCTTTCTTT
.	TRBV9	TRBJ2-3	TRBD1	16	CASSPDRQSSTDTQYF	TGTGCCAGCAGCCCGGACAGGCAATCTAGCACAGATACGCAGTATTTT
.	TRBV7-2	TRBJ2-1	TRBD2	15	CASSPSGGAYNEQFF	TGTGCCAGCAGCCCCAGCGGGGGGGCATACAATGAGCAGTTCTTC
.	TRBV15	TRBJ2-5	TRBD1	14	CATSRQGAGETQYF	TGTGCCACCAGCAGACAGGGGGCAGGGGAGACCCAGTACTTC
few	TRBV5-1	TRBJ1-1	.	13	CASSLAVNTEAFF	TGCGCCAGCAGCTTGGCGGTTAACACTGAAGCTTTCTTT
few	TRBV10-2	TRBJ1-5	.	16	CASSDAQGIDNQPQHF	TGCGCCAGCAGTGACGCGCAGGGTATCGATAATCAGCCCCAGCATTTT
few	TRBV7-9	TRBJ2-3	.	16	CASSGPQGSGTDTQYF	TGTGCCAGCAGCGGACCACAGGGCTCGGGCACAGATACGCAGTATTTT
.	TRBV10-2	TRBJ1-5	TRBD1	13	CASSQQGRQPQHF	TGCGCCAGCAGTCAACAGGGGCGACAGCCCCAGCATTTT
few	TRBV30	TRBJ2-5	TRBD2	19	CAWSVARGAGGLGQETQYF	TGTGCCTGGAGTGTCGCTCGAGGGGCGGGGGGCCTCGGTCAAGAGACCCAGTACTTC
few	TRBV6-5	TRBJ2-3	.	14	CASSPNILLDTQYF	TGTGCCAGCAGTCCTAACATTCTCCTAGATACGCAGTATTTT
.	TRBV18	TRBJ1-1	.	16	CASSPDLVSRNTEAFF	TGTGCCAGCTCACCAGATCTGGTCAGTCGGAACACTGAAGCTTTCTTT
few	TRBV9	TRBJ2-2	.	16	CASSVVGTPETGELFF	TGTGCCAGCAGCGTAGTCGGGACTCCCGAGACCGGGGAGCTGTTTTTT
.	TRBV30	TRBJ1-2	TRBD1	17	CAWKNGWAGGYDSGYTF	TGTGCCTGGAAAAATGGATGGGCAGGGGGCTATGATAGTGGCTACACCTTC
few	TRBV10-3	TRBJ2-1	.	13	CAISINRDNEQFF	TGTGCCATCAGTATCAACAGGGACAATGAGCAGTTCTTC
.	TRBV19	TRBJ2-5	TRBD2	13	CASRGVPQETQYF	TGTGCCAGTCGGGGGGTGCCCCAAGAGACCCAGTACTTC
few	TRBV7-2	TRBJ2-4	.	14	CASSLVRSPGIQYF	TGTGCCAGCAGCTTAGTGAGGTCTCCGGGCATTCAGTACTTC
few	TRBV28	TRBJ2-7	TRBD1	15	CASSGTGTGVYEQYF	TGTGCCAGCAGTGGAACCGGGACAGGGGTTTACGAGCAGTACTTC
.	TRBV5-4	TRBJ2-7	TRBD1	15	CASSLQGVPSYEQYF	TGTGCCAGCAGCTTACAGGGGGTTCCCTCCTACGAGCAGTACTTC
.	TRBV10-3	TRBJ2-2	.	15	CAISEAPGLGGELFF	TGTGCCATCAGTGAGGCACCGGGTCTCGGCGGGGAGCTGTTTTTT
few	TRBV30	TRBJ1-3	.	13	CAWSRTSGNTIYF	TGTGCCTGGAGCAGGACCTCTGGAAACACCATATATTTT
.	TRBV30	TRBJ1-2	TRBD1	13	CAWGAGTGIGYTF	TGTGCCTGGGGGGCCGGGACAGGGATCGGCTACACCTTC
.	TRBV5-1	TRBJ1-5	TRBD1	13	CASSLTGEQPQHF	TGCGCCAGCAGCTTGACAGGGGAGCAGCCCCAGCATTTT
.	TRBV5-1	TRBJ1-4	.	14	CASSLTTGEEKLFF	TGCGCCAGCAGCTTGACCACCGGCGAGGAAAAACTGTTTTTT
few	TRBV29-1	TRBJ1-1	.	15	CSVPTTGTPNTEAFF	TGCAGCGTTCCCACTACCGGGACACCGAACACTGAAGCTTTCTTT
few	TRBV10-3	TRBJ2-5	.	16	CAISESPRGLQETQYF	TGTGCCATCAGTGAGTCGCCGCGGGGCCTCCAAGAGACCCAGTACTTC
.	TRBV5-4	TRBJ1-1	TRBD1	14	CASSQGTGNGEAFF	TGTGCCAGCAGCCAAGGGACAGGGAATGGTGAAGCTTTCTTT
.	TRBV6-5	TRBJ2-7	.	13	CATKPTASYEQYF	TGTGCCACCAAACCAACAGCTTCCTACGAGCAGTACTTC
.	TRBV19	TRBJ1-1	TRBD1	14	CASSTDRVGTEAFF	TGTGCCAGTAGTACAGACAGGGTGGGCACTGAAGCTTTCTTT
.	TRBV5-4	TRBJ2-5	TRBD1	14	CASSLVDRGETQYF	TGTGCCAGCAGCTTGGTCGACAGGGGAGAGACCCAGTACTTC